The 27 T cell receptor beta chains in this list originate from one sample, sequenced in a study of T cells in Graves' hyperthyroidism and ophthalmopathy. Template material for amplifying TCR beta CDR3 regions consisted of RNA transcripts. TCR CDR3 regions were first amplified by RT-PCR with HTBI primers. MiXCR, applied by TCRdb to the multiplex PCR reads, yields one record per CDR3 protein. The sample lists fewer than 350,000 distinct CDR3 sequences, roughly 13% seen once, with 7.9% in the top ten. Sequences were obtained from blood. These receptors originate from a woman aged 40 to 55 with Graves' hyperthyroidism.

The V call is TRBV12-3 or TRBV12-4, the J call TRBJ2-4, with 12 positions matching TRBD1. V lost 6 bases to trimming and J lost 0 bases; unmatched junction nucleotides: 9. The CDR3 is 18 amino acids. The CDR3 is CASSHRDRGHLAKNIQYF. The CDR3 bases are TGTGCCAGCAGCCACCGGGACAGGGGGCATTTAGCCAAAAACATTCAGTACTTC.

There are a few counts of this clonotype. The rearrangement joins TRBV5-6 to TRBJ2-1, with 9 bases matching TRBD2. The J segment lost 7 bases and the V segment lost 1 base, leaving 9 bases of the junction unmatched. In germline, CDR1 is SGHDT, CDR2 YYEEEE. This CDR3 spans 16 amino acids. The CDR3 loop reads CASSLWGASGANEQFF. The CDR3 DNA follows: TGTGCCAGCAGCTTGTGGGGGGCTAGCGGGGCAAATGAGCAGTTCTTC.

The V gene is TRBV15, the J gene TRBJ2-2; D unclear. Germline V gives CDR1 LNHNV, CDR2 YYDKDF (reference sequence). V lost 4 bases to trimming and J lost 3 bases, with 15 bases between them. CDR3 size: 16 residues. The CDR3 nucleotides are TGTGCCACCAGCACCATACGGACCCGGGACACCGGGGAGCTGTTTTTT. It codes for CATSTIRTRDTGELFF.

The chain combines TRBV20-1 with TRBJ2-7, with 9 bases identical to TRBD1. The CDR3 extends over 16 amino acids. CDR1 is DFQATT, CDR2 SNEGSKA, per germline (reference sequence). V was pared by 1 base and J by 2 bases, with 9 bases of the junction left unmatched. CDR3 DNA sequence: TGCAGTGCTAGAGTGGTGGGCGGGACAGGGACCTACGAGCAGTACTTC. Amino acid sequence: CSARVVGGTGTYEQYF.

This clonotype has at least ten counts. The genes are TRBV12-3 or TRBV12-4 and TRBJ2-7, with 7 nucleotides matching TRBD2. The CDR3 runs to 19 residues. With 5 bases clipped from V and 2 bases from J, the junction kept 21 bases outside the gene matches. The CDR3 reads CASSLTRRGLLDFTYEQYF. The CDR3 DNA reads TGTGCCAGCAGTCTAACCCGGCGGGGACTACTAGACTTCACCTACGAGCAGTACTTC.

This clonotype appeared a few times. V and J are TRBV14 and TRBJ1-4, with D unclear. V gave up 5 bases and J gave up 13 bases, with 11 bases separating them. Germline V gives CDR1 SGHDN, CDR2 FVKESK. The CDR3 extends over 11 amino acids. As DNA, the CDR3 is TGTGCCAGCAGCAACCGGGTTTCACTGTTTTTT. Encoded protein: CASSNRVSLFF.

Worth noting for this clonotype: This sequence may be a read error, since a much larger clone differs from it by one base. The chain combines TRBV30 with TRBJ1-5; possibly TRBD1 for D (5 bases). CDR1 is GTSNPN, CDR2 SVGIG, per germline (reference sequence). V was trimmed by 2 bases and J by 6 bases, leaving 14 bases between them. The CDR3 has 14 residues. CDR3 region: CAWSQGGESQPQHF. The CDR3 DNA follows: TGTGCCTGGAGTCAGGGCGGGGAATCTCAGCCCCAGCATTTT.

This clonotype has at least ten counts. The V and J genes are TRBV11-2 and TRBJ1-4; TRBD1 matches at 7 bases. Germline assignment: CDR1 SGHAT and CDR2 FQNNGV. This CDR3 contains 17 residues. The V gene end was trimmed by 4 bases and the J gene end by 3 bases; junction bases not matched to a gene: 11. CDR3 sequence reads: CASSSGRITGANEKLFF. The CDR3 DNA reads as TGTGCCAGCAGCTCGGGCCGCATAACAGGGGCTAATGAAAAACTGTTTTTT.

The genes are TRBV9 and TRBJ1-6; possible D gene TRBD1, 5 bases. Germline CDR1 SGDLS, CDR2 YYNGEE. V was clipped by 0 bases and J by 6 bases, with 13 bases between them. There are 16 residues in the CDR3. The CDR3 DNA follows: TGTGCCAGCAGCGTAGGGGTCGGGGGGACTAATTCACCCCTCCACTTT. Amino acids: CASSVGVGGTNSPLHF.

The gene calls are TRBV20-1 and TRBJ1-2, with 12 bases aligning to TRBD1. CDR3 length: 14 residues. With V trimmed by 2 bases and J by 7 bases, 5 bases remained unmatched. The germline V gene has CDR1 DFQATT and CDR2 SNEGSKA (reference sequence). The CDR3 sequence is CSARSGTGGSGYTF. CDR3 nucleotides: TGCAGTGCTAGAAGCGGGACAGGGGGCTCTGGCTACACCTTC.

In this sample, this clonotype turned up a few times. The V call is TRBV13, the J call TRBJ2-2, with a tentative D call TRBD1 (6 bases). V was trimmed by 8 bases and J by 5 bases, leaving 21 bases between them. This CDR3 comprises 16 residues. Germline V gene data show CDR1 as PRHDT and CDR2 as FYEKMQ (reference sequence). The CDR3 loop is CASHVGTGIKTGELFF. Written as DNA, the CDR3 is TGTGCCAGCCACGTAGGAACAGGGATAAAGACCGGGGAGCTGTTTTTT.

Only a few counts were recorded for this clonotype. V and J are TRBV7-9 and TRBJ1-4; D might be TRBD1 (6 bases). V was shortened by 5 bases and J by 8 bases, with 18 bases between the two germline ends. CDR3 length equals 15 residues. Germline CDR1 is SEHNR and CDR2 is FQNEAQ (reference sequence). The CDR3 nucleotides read TGTGCCAGCAGCGCAAACCCGGAGGGGGAAGAAAAACTGTTTTTT. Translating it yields CASSANPEGEEKLFF. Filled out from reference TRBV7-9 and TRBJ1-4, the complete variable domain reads DTGVSQNPRHKITKRGQNVTFRCDPISEHNRLYWYRQTLGQGPEFLTYFQNEAQLEKSRLLSDRFSAERPKGSFSTLEIQRTEQGDSAMYLCASSANPEGEEKLFFGSGTQLSVL.

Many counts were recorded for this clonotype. The CDR3 DNA reads as TGTGCCAGCAGGTCGACGGAGAATTCACCCCTCCACTTT. Encoded protein: CASRSTENSPLHF. This chain links TRBV2 with TRBJ1-6; D gene uncertain. The CDR3 is 13 amino acids. Germline CDR1 reads SNHLY; CDR2 reads FYNNEI. The V end was cut by 6 bases, the J end by 7 bases, with 10 bases between.

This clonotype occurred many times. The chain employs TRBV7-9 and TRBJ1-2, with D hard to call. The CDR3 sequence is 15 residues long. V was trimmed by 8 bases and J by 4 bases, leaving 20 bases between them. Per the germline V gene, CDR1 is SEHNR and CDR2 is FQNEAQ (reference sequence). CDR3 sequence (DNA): TGTGCCAGCCAGCCAAGCAGTTCGGAGCTCTATGGCTACACCTTC. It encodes CASQPSSSELYGYTF.

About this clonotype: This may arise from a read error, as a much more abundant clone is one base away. The CDR3 loop is CASSPGSWRLGEAQYF. The DNA for the CDR3 is TGTGCCAGCAGCCCTGGGAGTTGGAGATTAGGGGAGGCCCAGTACTTC. V is TRBV7-8 and J is TRBJ2-5; D might be TRBD2 (6 bases). CDR3 length equals 16 residues. V dropped 5 bases and J dropped 9 bases, with 25 bases sitting between them. From germline, CDR1 is SGHVS and CDR2 FQNEAQ.

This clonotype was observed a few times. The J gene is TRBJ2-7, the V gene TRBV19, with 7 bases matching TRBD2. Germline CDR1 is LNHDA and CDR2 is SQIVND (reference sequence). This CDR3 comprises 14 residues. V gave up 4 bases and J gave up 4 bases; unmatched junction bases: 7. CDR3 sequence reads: CASSSGTILYEQYF. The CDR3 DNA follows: TGTGCCAGTAGTAGCGGGACTATCCTTTACGAGCAGTACTTC.

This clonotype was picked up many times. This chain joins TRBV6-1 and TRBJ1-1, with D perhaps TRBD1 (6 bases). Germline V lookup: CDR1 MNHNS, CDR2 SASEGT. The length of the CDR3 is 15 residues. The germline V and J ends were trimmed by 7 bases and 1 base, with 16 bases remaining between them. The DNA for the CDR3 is TGTGCCAGCATCTACGCCCCGGGACAGAACACTGAAGCTTTCTTT. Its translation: CASIYAPGQNTEAFF.

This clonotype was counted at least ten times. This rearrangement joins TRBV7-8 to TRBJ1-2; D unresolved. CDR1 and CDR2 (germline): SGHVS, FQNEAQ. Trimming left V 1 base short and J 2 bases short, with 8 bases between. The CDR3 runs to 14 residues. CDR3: CASSLVSANYGYTF. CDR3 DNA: TGTGCCAGCAGCTTAGTTTCAGCGAACTATGGCTACACCTTC.

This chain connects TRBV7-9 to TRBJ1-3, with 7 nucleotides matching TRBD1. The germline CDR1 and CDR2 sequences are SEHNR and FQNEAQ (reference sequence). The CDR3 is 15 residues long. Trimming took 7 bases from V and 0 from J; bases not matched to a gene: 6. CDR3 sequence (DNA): TGTGCCAGCACCCAGGGGGGCTACTCTGGAAACACCATATATTTT. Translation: CASTQGGYSGNTIYF. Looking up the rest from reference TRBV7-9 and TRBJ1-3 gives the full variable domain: DTGVSQNPRHKITKRGQNVTFRCDPISEHNRLYWYRQTLGQGPEFLTYFQNEAQLEKSRLLSDRFSAERPKGSFSTLEIQRTEQGDSAMYLCASTQGGYSGNTIYFGEGSWLTVV.

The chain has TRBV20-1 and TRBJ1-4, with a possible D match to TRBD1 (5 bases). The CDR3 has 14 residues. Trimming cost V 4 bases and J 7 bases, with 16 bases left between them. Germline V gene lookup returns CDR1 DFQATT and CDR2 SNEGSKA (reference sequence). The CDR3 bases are TGCAGTGCTAACCTCGGGAGGGGTCCTGAAAAACTGTTTTTT. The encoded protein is CSANLGRGPEKLFF.

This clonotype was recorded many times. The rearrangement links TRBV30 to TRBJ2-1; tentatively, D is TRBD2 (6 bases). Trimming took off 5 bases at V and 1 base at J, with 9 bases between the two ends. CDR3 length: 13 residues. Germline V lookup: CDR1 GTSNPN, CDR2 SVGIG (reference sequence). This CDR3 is CAWSSESYNEQFF. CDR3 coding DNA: TGTGCCTGGTCTAGCGAGTCCTACAATGAGCAGTTCTTC. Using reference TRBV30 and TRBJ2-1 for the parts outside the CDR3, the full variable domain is SQTIHQWPATLVQPVGSPLSLECTVEGTSNPNLYWYRQAAGRGLQLLFYSVGIGQISSEVPQNLSASRPQDRQFILSSKKLLLSDSGFYLCAWSSESYNEQFFGPGTRLTVL.

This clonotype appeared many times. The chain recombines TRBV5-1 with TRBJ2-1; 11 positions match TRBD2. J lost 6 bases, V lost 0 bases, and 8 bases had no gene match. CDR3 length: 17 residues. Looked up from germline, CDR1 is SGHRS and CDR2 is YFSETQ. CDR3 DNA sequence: TGCGCCAGCAGCTTGGGTCTACTAGCGGGAGTTGTCAATGAGCAGTTCTTC. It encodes CASSLGLLAGVVNEQFF.

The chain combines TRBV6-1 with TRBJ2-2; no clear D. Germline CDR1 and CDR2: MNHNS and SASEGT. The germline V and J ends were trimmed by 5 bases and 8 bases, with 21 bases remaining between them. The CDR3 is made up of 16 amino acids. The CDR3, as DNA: TGTGCCAGCAGTTACTCACCTGTATACACCGGGGGGGAGCTGTTTTTT. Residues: CASSYSPVYTGGELFF.

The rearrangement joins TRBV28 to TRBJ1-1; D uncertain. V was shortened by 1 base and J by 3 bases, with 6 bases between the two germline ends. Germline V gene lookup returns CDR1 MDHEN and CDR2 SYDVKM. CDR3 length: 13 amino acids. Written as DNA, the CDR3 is TGTGCCAGCAGTTTATATTTGCACACTGAAGCTTTCTTT. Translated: CASSLYLHTEAFF.

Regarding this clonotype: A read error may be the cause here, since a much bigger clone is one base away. The CDR3: CASSEEGASGEKLFF. In DNA, the CDR3 is TGTGCCAGCAGTGAAGAAGGGGCCTCAGGTGAAAAACTGTTTTTT. This sequence joins TRBV2 and TRBJ1-4, with TRBD1 as a possible D gene (5 bases). V was trimmed by 1 base and J by 7 bases, leaving 13 bases between them. Per germline, CDR1 SNHLY and CDR2 FYNNEI. The CDR3 extends over 15 amino acids.

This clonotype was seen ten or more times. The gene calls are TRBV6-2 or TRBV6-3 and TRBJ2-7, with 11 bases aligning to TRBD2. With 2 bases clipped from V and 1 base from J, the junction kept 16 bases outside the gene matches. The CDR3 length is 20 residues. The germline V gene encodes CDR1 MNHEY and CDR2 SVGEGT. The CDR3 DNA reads TGTGCCAGCAGTTACGTCCTGGGGGACGGAGGACTAGCGGGTTCCTACGAGCAGTACTTC. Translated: CASSYVLGDGGLAGSYEQYF.

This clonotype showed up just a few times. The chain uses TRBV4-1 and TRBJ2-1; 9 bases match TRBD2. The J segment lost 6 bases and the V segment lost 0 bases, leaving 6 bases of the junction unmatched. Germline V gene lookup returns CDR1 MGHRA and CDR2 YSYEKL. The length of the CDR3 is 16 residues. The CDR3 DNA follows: TGCGCCAGCAGCCAAGAGAGGCGGGAGGGCCGCAATGAGCAGTTCTTC. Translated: CASSQERREGRNEQFF.